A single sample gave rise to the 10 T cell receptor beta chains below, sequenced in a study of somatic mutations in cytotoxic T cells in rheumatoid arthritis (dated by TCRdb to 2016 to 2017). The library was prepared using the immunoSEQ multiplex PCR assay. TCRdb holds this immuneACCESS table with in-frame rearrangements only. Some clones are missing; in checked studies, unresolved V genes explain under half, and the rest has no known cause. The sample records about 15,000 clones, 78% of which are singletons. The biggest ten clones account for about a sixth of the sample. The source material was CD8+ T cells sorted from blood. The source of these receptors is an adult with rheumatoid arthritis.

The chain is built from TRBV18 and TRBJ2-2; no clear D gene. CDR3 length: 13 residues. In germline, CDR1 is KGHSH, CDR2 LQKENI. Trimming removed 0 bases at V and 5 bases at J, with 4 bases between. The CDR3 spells CASSPPPTGELFF. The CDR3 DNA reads TGTGCCAGCTCACCACCCCCGACCGGGGAGCTGTTTTTT.

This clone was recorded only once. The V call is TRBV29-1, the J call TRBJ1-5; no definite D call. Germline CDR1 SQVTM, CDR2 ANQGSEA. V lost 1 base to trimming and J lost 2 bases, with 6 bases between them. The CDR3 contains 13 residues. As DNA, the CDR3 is TGCAGCGTTGAAGGGGATGGCAATCAGCCCCAGCATTTT. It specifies CSVEGDGNQPQHF.

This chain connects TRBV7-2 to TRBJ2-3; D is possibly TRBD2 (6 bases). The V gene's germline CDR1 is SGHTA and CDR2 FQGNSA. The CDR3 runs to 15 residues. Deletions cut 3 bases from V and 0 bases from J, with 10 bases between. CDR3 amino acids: CASSFRRGSTDTQYF. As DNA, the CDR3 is TGTGCCAGCAGCTTTCGGCGGGGAAGCACAGATACGCAGTATTTT.

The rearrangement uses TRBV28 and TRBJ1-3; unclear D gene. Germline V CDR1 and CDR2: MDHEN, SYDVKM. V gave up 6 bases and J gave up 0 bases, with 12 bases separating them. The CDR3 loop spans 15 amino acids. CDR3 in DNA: TGTGCCAGCAGCCTCGAAGAAGTCTCTGGAAACACCATATATTTT. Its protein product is CASSLEEVSGNTIYF.

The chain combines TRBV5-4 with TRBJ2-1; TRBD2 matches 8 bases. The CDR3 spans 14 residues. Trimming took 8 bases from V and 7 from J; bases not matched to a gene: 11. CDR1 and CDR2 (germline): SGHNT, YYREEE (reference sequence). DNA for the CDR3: TGTGCCAGTTCATACGGGGGGGCTTCGAATGAGCAGTTCTTC. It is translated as CASSYGGASNEQFF.

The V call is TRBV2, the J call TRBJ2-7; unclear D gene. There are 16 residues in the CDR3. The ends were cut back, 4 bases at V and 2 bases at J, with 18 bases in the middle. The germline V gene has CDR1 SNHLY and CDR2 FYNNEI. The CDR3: CASSVPRVTRPYEQYF. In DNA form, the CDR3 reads TGTGCCAGCAGTGTACCCCGGGTGACTCGCCCCTACGAGCAGTACTTC.

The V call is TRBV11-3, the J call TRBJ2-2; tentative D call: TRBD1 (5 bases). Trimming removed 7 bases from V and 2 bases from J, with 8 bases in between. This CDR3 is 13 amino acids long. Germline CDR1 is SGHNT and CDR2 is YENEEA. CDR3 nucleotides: TGTGCCAGCATGGACACTAACACCGGGGAGCTGTTTTTT. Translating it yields CASMDTNTGELFF. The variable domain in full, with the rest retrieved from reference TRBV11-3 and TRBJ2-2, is EAGVVQSPRYKIIEKKQPVAFWCNPISGHNTLYWYLQNLGQGPELLIRYENEEAVDDSQLPKDRFSAERLKGVDSTLKIQPAELGDSAVYLCASMDTNTGELFFGEGSRLTVL.

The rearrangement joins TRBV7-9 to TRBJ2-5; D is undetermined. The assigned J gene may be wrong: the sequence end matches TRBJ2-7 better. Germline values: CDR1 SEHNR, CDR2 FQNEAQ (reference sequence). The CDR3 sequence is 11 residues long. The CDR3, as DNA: TGTGCCAGCAGCTTTTCCTACGAGCAGTACTTC. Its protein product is CASSFSYEQYF.

Here the CDR3 DNA reads TGCGCCAGCAGCCAAGGGACAGGGGTATTTCCTCAGCGGGGCTACACCTTC. Its protein is CASSQGTGVFPQRGYTF. This sequence joins TRBV4-1 and TRBJ1-2, with 9 bases aligning to TRBD1. This CDR3 comprises 17 residues. The germline CDR1 and CDR2 sequences are MGHRA and YSYEKL. V shed 1 base, J shed 8 bases, and the junction held 14 bases outside the gene matches.

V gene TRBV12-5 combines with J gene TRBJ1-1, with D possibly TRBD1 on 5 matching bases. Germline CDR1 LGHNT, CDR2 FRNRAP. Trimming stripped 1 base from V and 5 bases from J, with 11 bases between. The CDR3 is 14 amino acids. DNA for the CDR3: TGTGCTAGTGGTTTGGGGGGGTTTGGGACTGAAGCTTTCTTT. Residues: CASGLGGFGTEAFF.